One and the same sample provided the 21 T cell receptor beta chains below, sequenced in a study of shared clonotypes between healthy human individuals. Sequencing was performed with immunoSEQ multiplex PCR; in TCRdb, only in-frame clones are kept and a portion is missing. The sample lists more than 400,000 clones, more than 65% occurring once. Sequencing used PBMCs. The receptors shown here come from a woman in her forties in good health. Some clones in this sample may be carry-over from other donors' samples.

The V call is TRBV7-9, the J call TRBJ2-1; D unclear. CDR1 SEHNR and CDR2 FQNEAQ come from the germline V gene (reference sequence). Trimming stripped 4 bases from V and 3 bases from J, with 16 bases between. The CDR3 has 16 amino acids. This CDR3 reads CASSSPQGISYNEQFF. CDR3 in DNA: TGTGCCAGCAGCTCTCCCCAAGGAATAAGCTACAATGAGCAGTTCTTC.

To note about this clone: This sequence may be a read error, since a much larger clone differs from it by one base. The rearrangement uses TRBV5-1 and TRBJ2-1; 9 positions agree with TRBD2. V dropped 2 bases and J dropped 5; count of bases not matched to a gene: 2. This CDR3 contains 14 residues. The germline V gene encodes CDR1 SGHRS and CDR2 YFSETQ. The CDR3 DNA follows: TGCGCCAGCAGCTTTCTAGCGGGAAACAATGAGCAGTTCTTC. This codes for CASSFLAGNNEQFF.

As concerns this clone: A far larger clone is off by one base, so a read error is likely. The chain links TRBV29-1 to TRBJ2-7; D not resolved. In germline, CDR1 is SQVTM, CDR2 ANQGSEA. CDR3 length: 14 amino acids. The DNA for the CDR3 is TGCAGAGTTGAGGTGTTGACTGACTCCTACGAGCAGTACTTC. Protein: CRVEVLTDSYEQYF.

This chain connects TRBV29-1 to TRBJ2-5, with no clear D. The CDR3 runs 15 residues. V was pared by 7 bases and J by 3 bases, with 21 bases between. Germline V gene sequence: CDR1 SQVTM, CDR2 ANQGSEA. The CDR3 DNA follows: TGCAGCGCTAACCCCCCGGCTCTAAAAGAAGAGACCCAGTACTTC. As protein: CSANPPALKEETQYF.

V gene TRBV7-2 combines with J gene TRBJ2-3; D is unclear. V dropped 1 base and J dropped 7 bases, with 3 bases sitting between them. This CDR3 spans 11 amino acids. Germline lookup yields CDR1 SGHTA and CDR2 FQGNSA. As DNA, the CDR3 is TGTGCCAGCAGCTTAGTTCATACGCAGTATTTT. This codes for CASSLVHTQYF.

For this clone: A far larger clone is one nucleotide away, so this likely arose from a read error. The gene calls are TRBV4-3 and TRBJ2-2; the D gene is possibly TRBD1 (5 bases). This CDR3 has 14 residues. Germline V gene data show CDR1 as LGHNA and CDR2 as YSLEER. V was trimmed by 1 base and J by 6 bases, leaving 9 bases between them. The CDR3 sequence is CASSQGYRPGELFF. CDR3 bases: TGCGCCAGCAGCCAAGGCTACAGGCCCGGGGAGCTGTTTTTT.

J is TRBJ2-5 and V is TRBV11-2; TRBD2 agrees at 13 bases. This CDR3 is built from 16 residues. CDR1 is SGHAT, CDR2 FQNNGV, per germline. The ends lost 5 bases at V and 5 bases at J; junction bases unmatched: 8. CDR3: CASSPGTSGNIETQYF. CDR3 nucleotides: TGTGCCAGCAGCCCCGGGACTAGCGGGAACATTGAGACCCAGTACTTC.

Comment on this clone: A far larger clone is off by one base, so a read error is likely. The V gene is TRBV11-2, the J gene TRBJ1-1; D gene uncertain. CDR3 length: 13 residues. Germline CDR1 and CDR2: SGHAT and FQNNGV. Trimming removed 1 base at V and 0 bases at J, with 3 bases between. CDR3 in amino acids: CASSLALNTEAFF. The CDR3 DNA reads TGTGCCAGCAGCTTAGCACTGAACACTGAAGCTTTCTTT.

This chain links TRBV7-2 with TRBJ2-7; D unclear. The V and J ends lost 5 bases and 2 bases respectively, with 10 bases between them. The CDR3 covers 13 residues. CDR1 and CDR2 from the germline V gene are SGHTA and FQGNSA. Here the CDR3 DNA reads TGTGCCAGCAGCCTCCACGGCCCCTACGAGCAGTACTTC. Residues: CASSLHGPYEQYF.

The chain uses TRBV11-2 and TRBJ1-5; D is undetermined. The length of the CDR3 is 20 residues. The germline V gene encodes CDR1 SGHAT and CDR2 FQNNGV. Deletions cut 0 bases from V and 0 bases from J, with 21 bases between. The CDR3 DNA reads TGTGCCAGCAGCTTAGAGGCAGGACCGGTTGGCCCGTATAGCAATCAGCCCCAGCATTTT. Translating gives CASSLEAGPVGPYSNQPQHF.

Concerning this clone itself: This likely stems from a read error, as it lies one base from a far larger clone. The sample contains more than one DNA sequence encoding this CDR3. The chain employs TRBV28 and TRBJ1-2; D gene ambiguous. The germline gives CDR1 MDHEN, CDR2 SYDVKM. The CDR3 is made up of 12 amino acids. The CDR3 DNA reads TGTGCTAGCAGTTTAAGGCTCTATGGCTACACCTTC. It specifies CASSLRLYGYTF.

The rearrangement joins TRBV5-4 to TRBJ2-4, with TRBD2 matching over 9 bases. The CDR3 is 14 residues long. Germline assignment: CDR1 SGHNT and CDR2 YYREEE (reference sequence). V shed 4 bases, J shed 5 bases, and the junction held 4 bases outside the gene matches. The CDR3 protein is CASSVRLAENIQYF. The DNA for the CDR3 is TGTGCCAGCAGCGTAAGACTAGCGGAAAACATTCAGTACTTC. The complete variable domain, with remaining parts taken from reference TRBV5-4 and TRBJ2-4, reads ETGVTQSPTHLIKTRGQQVTLRCSSQSGHNTVSWYQQALGQGPQFIFQYYREEENGRGNFPPRFSGLQFPNYSSELNVNALELDDSALYLCASSVRLAENIQYFGAGTRLSVL.

Only one count was recorded for this clone. This chain links TRBV6-5 with TRBJ1-1; 7 positions agree with TRBD1. Trimming removed 2 bases from V and 3 bases from J; junction bases left unmatched: 9. This CDR3 is built from 16 residues. Germline values: CDR1 MNHEY, CDR2 SVGAGI. The CDR3 sequence is CASSYGAGGAYTEAFF. DNA for the CDR3: TGTGCCAGCAGTTACGGGGCAGGGGGAGCGTACACTGAAGCTTTCTTT.

To note about this clone: Other DNA sequences from this sample encode an identical CDR3 as well. The J gene is TRBJ2-7, the V gene TRBV7-2; D is unclear. This CDR3 has 14 amino acids. V was trimmed by 1 base and J by 0 bases, leaving 7 bases between them. The germline V gene encodes CDR1 SGHTA and CDR2 FQGNSA. The CDR3 is CASSLGSVSYEQYF. DNA for the CDR3: TGTGCCAGCAGCTTAGGAAGTGTCTCCTACGAGCAGTACTTC.

V usage is TRBV19 and J usage is TRBJ2-5; D is unresolved. Germline loops: CDR1 LNHDA, CDR2 SQIVND (reference sequence). V lost 3 bases and J 4 bases, leaving 9 bases between the germline ends. The length of the CDR3 is 13 residues. The CDR3 DNA follows: TGTGCCAGTAGTATCGCAGTTAGAGAGACCCAGTACTTC. This codes for CASSIAVRETQYF. Full variable domain (missing parts from reference TRBV19 and TRBJ2-5): DGGITQSPKYLFRKEGQNVTLSCEQNLNHDAMYWYRQDPGQGLRLIYYSQIVNDFQKGDIAEGYSVSREKKESFPLTVTSAQKNPTAFYLCASSIAVRETQYFGPGTRLLVL.

The rearrangement links TRBV2 to TRBJ2-7; the match to TRBD1 covers 12 bases. This CDR3 contains 19 residues. Germline V lookup: CDR1 SNHLY, CDR2 FYNNEI. V was pared by 6 bases and J by 2 bases, with 17 bases of the junction left unmatched. In DNA, the CDR3 is TGTGCCAGCAGGCCACCACCGGGACAGGGGGCTGGGGGACCCTACGAGCAGTACTTC. Encoded protein: CASRPPPGQGAGGPYEQYF.

The chain joins TRBV2 to TRBJ2-1; 13 positions match TRBD2. CDR3 size: 16 residues. Germline V gene sequence: CDR1 SNHLY, CDR2 FYNNEI. The junction had 4 bases not matched to a gene; V was cut back by 2 bases and J by 6 bases. The CDR3 region has the DNA TGTGCCAGCAGTGAAAGAGGACTAGCGGGAGTCAATGAGCAGTTCTTC. Amino acid sequence: CASSERGLAGVNEQFF.

The V call is TRBV7-9, the J call TRBJ2-1; TRBD2 agrees at 8 bases. J gave up 6 bases and V 5 bases, and 9 bases lay outside the gene matches. CDR3 length: 15 amino acids. Germline V gene sequence: CDR1 SEHNR, CDR2 FQNEAQ (reference sequence). This CDR3 reads CASSPPGLAPNEQFF. The DNA for the CDR3 is TGTGCCAGCAGCCCCCCCGGACTAGCCCCCAATGAGCAGTTCTTC.

This clone was detected only a few times. Within the sample, other DNA sequences also encode this same CDR3. V gene TRBV14 combines with J gene TRBJ1-1; D is uncertain. V lost 0 bases and J 0 bases, leaving 2 bases between the germline ends. The CDR3 covers 13 residues. CDR1 is SGHDN, CDR2 FVKESK, per germline. The chain's CDR3 is CASSQELNTEAFF. The CDR3 DNA sequence: TGTGCCAGCAGCCAAGAACTGAACACTGAAGCTTTCTTT.

Turning to this clone: A far larger clone is just one base off, so this is likely a read error. V is TRBV5-1 and J is TRBJ1-1, with D perhaps matching TRBD1 (5 bases). Germline assignment: CDR1 SGHRS and CDR2 YFSETQ. Trimming took 7 bases from V and 4 from J, leaving 20 bases between them. The CDR3 is 15 residues long. CDR3 residues: CASRRSGRESTEAFF. In nucleotides, the CDR3 is TGCGCCAGCCGCCGGTCGGGACGGGAGAGCACTGAAGCTTTCTTT.

As regards this clone: Other DNA sequences within the sample encode an identical CDR3. The chain is built from TRBV5-4 and TRBJ1-6; D might be TRBD1 (5 bases). The CDR3 is made up of 15 amino acids. Germline loops: CDR1 SGHNT, CDR2 YYREEE (reference sequence). V lost 2 bases and J 12 bases, leaving 18 bases between the germline ends. CDR3 amino acids: CASSLDPGQGEPLHF. CDR3 in DNA: TGTGCCAGCAGCTTAGACCCCGGCCAGGGTGAACCCCTCCACTTT.